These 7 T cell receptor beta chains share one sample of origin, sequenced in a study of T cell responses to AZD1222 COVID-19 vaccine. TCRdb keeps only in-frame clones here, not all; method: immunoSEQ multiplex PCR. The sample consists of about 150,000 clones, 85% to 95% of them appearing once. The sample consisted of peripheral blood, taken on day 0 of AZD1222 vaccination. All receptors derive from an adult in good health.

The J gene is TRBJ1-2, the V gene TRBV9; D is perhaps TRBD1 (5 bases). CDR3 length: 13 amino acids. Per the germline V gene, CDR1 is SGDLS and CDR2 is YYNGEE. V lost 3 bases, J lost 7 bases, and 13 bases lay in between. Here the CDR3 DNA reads TGTGCCAGCAGCGCCCCCGGGGGATTTGGCTACACCTTC. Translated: CASSAPGGFGYTF.

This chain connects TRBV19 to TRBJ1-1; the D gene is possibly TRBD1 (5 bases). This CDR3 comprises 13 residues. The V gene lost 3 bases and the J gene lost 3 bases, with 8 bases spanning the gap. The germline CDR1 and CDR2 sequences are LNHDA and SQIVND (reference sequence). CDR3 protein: CASSIWGDTEAFF. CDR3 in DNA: TGTGCCAGTAGTATCTGGGGGGACACTGAAGCTTTCTTT.

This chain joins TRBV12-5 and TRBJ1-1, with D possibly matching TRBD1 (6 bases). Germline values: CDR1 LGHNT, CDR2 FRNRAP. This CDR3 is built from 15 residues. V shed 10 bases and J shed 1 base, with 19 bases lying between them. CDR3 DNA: TGTGCTACTTTACCCTCGGGGGGGGCGAACACTGAAGCTTTCTTT. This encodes CATLPSGGANTEAFF.

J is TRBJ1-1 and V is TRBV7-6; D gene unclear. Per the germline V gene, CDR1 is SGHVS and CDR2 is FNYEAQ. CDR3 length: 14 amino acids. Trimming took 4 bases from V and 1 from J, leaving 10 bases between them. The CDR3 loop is CASSSAGTNTEAFF. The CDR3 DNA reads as TGTGCCAGCAGCTCCGCGGGAACGAACACTGAAGCTTTCTTT.

In DNA, the CDR3 is TGCGCCAGCAGCCACGTCCGGGACGGGAACACTGAAGCTTTCTTT. Translated: CASSHVRDGNTEAFF. V usage is TRBV4-1 and J usage is TRBJ1-1; D perhaps matches TRBD1 (5 bases). Trimming pared 3 bases from V and 1 base from J, leaving 12 bases between. CDR3 size: 15 residues. CDR1 and CDR2 from the germline V gene are MGHRA and YSYEKL.

The CDR3 sequence: CASRPYSGGGSYEQYF. In DNA, the CDR3 is TGTGCCAGCAGACCATATAGCGGAGGGGGCTCCTACGAGCAGTACTTC. The rearrangement links TRBV28 to TRBJ2-7; D may be TRBD1 or TRBD2 (6 bases each). The CDR3 has 16 residues. Germline loops: CDR1 MDHEN, CDR2 SYDVKM. Trimming left V 6 bases short and J 0 bases short, with 18 bases between.

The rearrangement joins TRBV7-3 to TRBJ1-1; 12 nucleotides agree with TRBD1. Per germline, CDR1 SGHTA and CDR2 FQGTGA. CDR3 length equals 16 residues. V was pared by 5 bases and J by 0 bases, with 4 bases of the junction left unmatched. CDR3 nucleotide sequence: TGTGCCAGCAGCCCCGGGACAGGGGGCTTGAACACTGAAGCTTTCTTT. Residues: CASSPGTGGLNTEAFF.